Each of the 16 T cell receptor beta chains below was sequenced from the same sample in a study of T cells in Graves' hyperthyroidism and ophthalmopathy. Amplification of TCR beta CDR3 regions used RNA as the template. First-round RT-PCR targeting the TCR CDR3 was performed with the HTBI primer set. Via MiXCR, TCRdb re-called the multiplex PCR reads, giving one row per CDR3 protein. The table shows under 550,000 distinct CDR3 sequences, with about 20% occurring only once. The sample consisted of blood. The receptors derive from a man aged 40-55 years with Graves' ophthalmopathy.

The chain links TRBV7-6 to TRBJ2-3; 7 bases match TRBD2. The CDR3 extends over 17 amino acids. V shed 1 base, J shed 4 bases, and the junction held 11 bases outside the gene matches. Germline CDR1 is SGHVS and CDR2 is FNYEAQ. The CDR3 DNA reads TGTGCCAGCAGCTTAGGTCCCTCCGGGGGGATCGCAGATACGCAGTATTTT. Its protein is CASSLGPSGGIADTQYF.

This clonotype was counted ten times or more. The CDR3 loop reads CASSLYNSYEQYF. The DNA for the CDR3 is TGTGCCAGCTCTCTATACAACTCCTACGAGCAGTACTTC. The chain recombines TRBV28 with TRBJ2-7; D is uncertain. The CDR3 contains 13 residues. Germline CDR1 and CDR2: MDHEN and SYDVKM. V lost 8 bases and J 0 bases, leaving 11 bases between the germline ends.

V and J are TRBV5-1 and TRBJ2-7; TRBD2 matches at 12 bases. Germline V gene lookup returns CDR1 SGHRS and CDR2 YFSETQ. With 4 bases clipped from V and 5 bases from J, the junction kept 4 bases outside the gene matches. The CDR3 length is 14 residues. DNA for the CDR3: TGCGCCAGCAGCAAGACTAGCGGGAGCCACGAGCAGTACTTC. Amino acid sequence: CASSKTSGSHEQYF.

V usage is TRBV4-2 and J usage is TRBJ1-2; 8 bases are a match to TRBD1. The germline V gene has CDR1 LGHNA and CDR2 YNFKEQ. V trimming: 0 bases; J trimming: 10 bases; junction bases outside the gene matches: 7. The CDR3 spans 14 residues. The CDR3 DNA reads TGTGCCAGCAGCCAAGATGGACAGGGTGGTTCCTACACCTTC. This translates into CASSQDGQGGSYTF.

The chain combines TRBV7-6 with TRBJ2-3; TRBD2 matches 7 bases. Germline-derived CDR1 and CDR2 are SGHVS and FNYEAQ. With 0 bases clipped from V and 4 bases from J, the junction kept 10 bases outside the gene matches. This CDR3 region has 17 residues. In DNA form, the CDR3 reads TGTGCCAGCAGCTTAGCAGCGGGCGGGAGTTTGCCAGATACGCAGTATTTT. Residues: CASSLAAGGSLPDTQYF.

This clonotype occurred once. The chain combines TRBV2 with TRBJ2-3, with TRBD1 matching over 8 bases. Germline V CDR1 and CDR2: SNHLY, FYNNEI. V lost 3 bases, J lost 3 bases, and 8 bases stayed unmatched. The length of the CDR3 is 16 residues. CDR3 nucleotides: TGTGCCAGCAGTGAGAGGACAGGGCCGGGGACAGATACGCAGTATTTT. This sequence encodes CASSERTGPGTDTQYF.

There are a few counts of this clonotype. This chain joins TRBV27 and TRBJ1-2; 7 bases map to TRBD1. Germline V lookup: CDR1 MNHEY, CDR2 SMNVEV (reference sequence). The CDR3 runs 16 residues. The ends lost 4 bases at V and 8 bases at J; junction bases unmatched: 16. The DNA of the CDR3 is TGTGCCAGCAGTTCCTTCTCGACAGGGAGAGAGAACGGCTACACCTTC. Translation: CASSSFSTGRENGYTF.

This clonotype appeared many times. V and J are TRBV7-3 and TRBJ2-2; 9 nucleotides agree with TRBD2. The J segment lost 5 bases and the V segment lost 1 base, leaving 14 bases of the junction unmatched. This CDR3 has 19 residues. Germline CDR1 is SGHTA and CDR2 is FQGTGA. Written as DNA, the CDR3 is TGTGCCAGCAGCTTAAGCGGTTTTTCTGCGGGAGGGCGGACCGGGGAGCTGTTTTTT. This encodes CASSLSGFSAGGRTGELFF.

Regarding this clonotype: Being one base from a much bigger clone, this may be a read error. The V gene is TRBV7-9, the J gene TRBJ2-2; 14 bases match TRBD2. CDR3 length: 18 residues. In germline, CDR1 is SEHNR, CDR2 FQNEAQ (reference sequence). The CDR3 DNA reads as TGTGCCAGCAGTCCCGGACTAGCGGGAGGTAGTGGCACCGGGGAGCTGCTTTTT. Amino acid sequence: CASSPGLAGGSGTGELLF.

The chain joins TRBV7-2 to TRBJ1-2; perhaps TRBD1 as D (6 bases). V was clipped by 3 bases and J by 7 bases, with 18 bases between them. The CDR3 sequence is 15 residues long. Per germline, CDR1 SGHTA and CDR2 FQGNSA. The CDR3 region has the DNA TGTGCCAGCAGCTTCAGGGGAGGAGGGGGGAGTGGCTACACCTTC. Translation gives CASSFRGGGGSGYTF.

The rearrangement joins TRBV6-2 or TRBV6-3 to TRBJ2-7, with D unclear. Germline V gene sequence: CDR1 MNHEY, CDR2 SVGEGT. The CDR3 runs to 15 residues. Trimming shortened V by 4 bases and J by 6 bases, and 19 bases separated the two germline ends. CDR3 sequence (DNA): TGTGCCAGCAGTTTACCCCTGGGTGGCCCGGCCGAGCAGTACTTC. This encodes CASSLPLGGPAEQYF.

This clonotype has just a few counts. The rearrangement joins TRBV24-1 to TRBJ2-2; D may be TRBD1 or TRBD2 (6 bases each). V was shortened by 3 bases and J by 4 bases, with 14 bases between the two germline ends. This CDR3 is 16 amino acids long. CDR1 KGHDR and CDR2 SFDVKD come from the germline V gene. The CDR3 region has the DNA TGTGCCACCAGTGATCCAACCAGGGGAGGCACCGGGGAGCTGTTTTTT. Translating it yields CATSDPTRGGTGELFF.

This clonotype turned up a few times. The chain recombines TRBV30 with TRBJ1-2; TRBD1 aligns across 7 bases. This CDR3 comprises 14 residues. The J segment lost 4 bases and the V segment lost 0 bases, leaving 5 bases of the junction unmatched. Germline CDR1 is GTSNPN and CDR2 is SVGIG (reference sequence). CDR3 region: CAWSVRGAGYGYTF. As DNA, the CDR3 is TGTGCCTGGAGTGTCAGGGGGGCCGGCTATGGCTACACCTTC.

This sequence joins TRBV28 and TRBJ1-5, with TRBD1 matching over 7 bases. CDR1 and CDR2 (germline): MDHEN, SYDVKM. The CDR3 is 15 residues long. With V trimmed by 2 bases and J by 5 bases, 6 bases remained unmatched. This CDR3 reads CASSLGTALHQPQHF. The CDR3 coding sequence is TGTGCCAGCAGTTTAGGGACAGCACTCCATCAGCCCCAGCATTTT.

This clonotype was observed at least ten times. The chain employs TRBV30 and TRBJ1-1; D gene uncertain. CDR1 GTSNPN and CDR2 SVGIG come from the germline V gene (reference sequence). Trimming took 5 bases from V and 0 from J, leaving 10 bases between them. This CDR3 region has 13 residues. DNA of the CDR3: TGTGCCTGGCGCGTCTTAATGAACACTGAAGCTTTCTTT. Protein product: CAWRVLMNTEAFF.

This CDR3 reads CASSERAGVLGGELFF. DNA for the CDR3: TGTGCCAGCAGTGAAAGAGCGGGAGTGTTGGGCGGGGAGCTGTTTTTT. The V gene is TRBV2, the J gene TRBJ2-2; 8 bases are a match to TRBD2. The V gene end was trimmed by 2 bases and the J gene end by 7 bases; junction bases not matched to a gene: 9. Germline V lookup: CDR1 SNHLY, CDR2 FYNNEI. CDR3 length: 16 amino acids.